The text below deals with one T cell receptor (beta chain). The sample comes from a study of technical replicates of blood from several donors. Trimming stripped 3 bases from V and 4 bases from J, with 12 bases between. Germline V gene data show CDR1 as MDHEN and CDR2 as SYDVKM. The CDR3 runs 14 residues. Clones were sequenced by immunoSEQ multiplex PCR, and TCRdb holds only the in-frame ones, with some missing. The data hold around 97,000 clones, with about 95% observed a single time. The specimen was T cells isolated from PBMCs. The origin of this receptor is a human donor in good health. V is TRBV28 and J is TRBJ1-2; D gene uncertain. CDR3 sequence reads: CASSFLEGLYGYTF. CDR3 DNA: TGTGCCAGCAGTTTTCTAGAGGGTCTCTATGGCTACACCTTC.